This T cell receptor beta chain stems from a study of blood T cell repertoires in COVID-19. Overall study context: COVID-19 samples, acute and convalescent, were from the United States, Italy and Spain. Sample material is recorded as cDNA or gDNA derived from T cells, B-cell-depleted T cells, or PBMCs.

Original analysis: Amplifying reference gene primers gave estimates of nucleated cell counts. Only in-frame clones appear in the TCRdb table, and some are missing; sequencing was by immunoSEQ multiplex PCR. The V and J calls and clone size come from that table; D and trimming were worked out from the DNA. The repertoire holds some 100,000 clones, with more than 65% as singletons. CDR1 ENHRY and CDR2 SYGVKD come from the germline V gene. The CDR3 loop spans 14 amino acids. With 3 bases removed from V and 4 bases from J, the gap between germline ends came to 9 bases. The rearrangement joins TRBV10-3 to TRBJ2-2, with D perhaps matching TRBD2 (5 bases). The sequence was collected from a man of 80 years or more with active or convalescent COVID-19. Sample: peripheral blood. CDR3 nucleotide sequence: TGTGCCATCAGTGAACCCGGACTCACCGGGGAGCTGTTTTTT. Amino acid sequence: CAISEPGLTGELFF.